What follows are 25 T cell receptor beta chains derived from one specimen sequenced in a study of human T cells and chemical hapten exposure. TCRdb independently ran MiXCR on the RACE reads; one entry per CDR3 protein. The sample shows about 400,000 distinct CDR3 sequences, about 6% of them seen only once. Time point meaning: patch test 2, 6 weeks after DPC sensitization. Treatment described: therapeutic diphenylcyclopropenone sensitization with weekly scalp DPC. Here the sequenced sample was whole blood, taken in connection with sensitization to the hapten diphenylcyclopropenone (DPC). All receptors derive from a woman under 30 with alopecia areata. Some clones in this sample may be carry-over from other donors' samples.

V usage is TRBV12-3 or TRBV12-4 and J usage is TRBJ2-1, with 7 bases lining up with TRBD1. Unmatched junction bases numbered 7, after V lost 6 bases and J lost 2 bases. The CDR3 length is 15 residues. The CDR3 sequence is CASSQPGQPYNEQFF. In DNA form, the CDR3 reads TGTGCCAGCAGCCAACCGGGACAGCCCTACAATGAGCAGTTCTTC.

V and J are TRBV5-4 and TRBJ1-1; D remains ambiguous. Germline V lookup: CDR1 SGHNT, CDR2 YYREEE (reference sequence). This CDR3 region has 16 residues. The V and J ends lost 6 bases and 0 bases respectively, with 18 bases between them. Here the CDR3 reads CASTNTRSSLNTEAFF. As DNA, the CDR3 is TGTGCCAGCACCAACACCCGGAGCAGCCTGAACACTGAAGCTTTCTTT.

This clonotype has a count of ten or more. The V call is TRBV28, the J call TRBJ2-7; weak D call: TRBD1 (5 bases). The V gene lost 8 bases and the J gene lost 2 bases, with 19 bases spanning the gap. CDR1 MDHEN and CDR2 SYDVKM come from the germline V gene. This CDR3 is 15 amino acids long. The CDR3 here is CASQDQGQVTYEQYF. Here the CDR3 DNA reads TGTGCCAGCCAGGACCAGGGTCAAGTTACCTACGAGCAGTACTTC.

This clonotype was recorded at least ten times. The chain couples TRBV12-3 or TRBV12-4 to TRBJ1-2; D is ambiguous. The CDR3 consists of 14 residues. The germline V and J ends were trimmed by 6 bases and 2 bases, with 13 bases remaining between them. The CDR3 spells CASRYPRINYGYTF. Written as DNA, the CDR3 is TGTGCCAGCAGGTATCCCAGAATAAACTATGGCTACACCTTC.

The V call is TRBV6-6, the J call TRBJ2-7; D is ambiguous. Trimming pared 2 bases from V and 5 bases from J, leaving 19 bases between. Germline V gene lookup returns CDR1 MNHNY and CDR2 SVGAGI (reference sequence). The CDR3 runs 16 residues. The CDR3 DNA is TGTGCCAGCAGTTACCCCCCCTCAGGCAGGCCTCACGAGCAGTACTTC. It is translated as CASSYPPSGRPHEQYF.

In its sample, this clonotype was seen a few times. The chain combines TRBV4-2 with TRBJ1-5; 10 bases line up with TRBD1. J lost 5 bases, V lost 4 bases, and 8 bases had no gene match. The CDR3 runs to 16 residues. In germline, CDR1 is LGHNA, CDR2 YNFKEQ. In nucleotides, the CDR3 is TGTGCCAGCAGCCCCCAGGGACAGGGGCTCGATCAGCCCCAGCATTTT. As protein: CASSPQGQGLDQPQHF.

This clonotype was counted at least ten times. V and J are TRBV29-1 and TRBJ1-6; 7 nucleotides match TRBD1. The germline V gene has CDR1 SQVTM and CDR2 ANQGSEA. V was pared by 0 bases and J by 3 bases, with 8 bases of the junction left unmatched. This CDR3 region has 17 residues. Here the CDR3 reads CSVEDLGRGNYNSPLHF. The DNA of the CDR3 is TGCAGCGTTGAAGATCTGGGCAGGGGGAACTATAATTCACCCCTCCACTTT.

The table lists this clonotype with a few counts. This rearrangement joins TRBV20-1 to TRBJ1-2; D is perhaps TRBD1 (5 bases). The germline V gene encodes CDR1 DFQATT and CDR2 SNEGSKA (reference sequence). The germline V and J ends were trimmed by 3 bases and 3 bases, with 11 bases remaining between them. There are 13 residues in the CDR3. The CDR3 DNA reads as TGCAGTGCTAGGTGGGGCTGGGACTATGGCTACACCTTC. Protein product: CSARWGWDYGYTF.

This clonotype was recorded many times. The V and J genes are TRBV10-3 and TRBJ1-3, with D perhaps matching TRBD1 (6 bases). Germline CDR1 is ENHRY and CDR2 is SYGVKD. CDR3 length equals 17 residues. Trimming removed 6 bases at V and 0 bases at J, with 18 bases between. In DNA, the CDR3 is TGTGCCATCAGCACAGGGTCCTTCGGCTTCTCTGGAAACACCATATATTTT. Its protein is CAISTGSFGFSGNTIYF.

This chain connects TRBV12-3 or TRBV12-4 to TRBJ1-2, with unresolved D. Trimming stripped 6 bases from V and 3 bases from J, with 11 bases between. The CDR3 loop spans 13 amino acids. CDR3 amino acids: CASSPSADYGYTF. The CDR3 region has the DNA TGTGCCAGCAGCCCGTCGGCGGACTATGGCTACACCTTC.

This chain uses TRBV6-2 or TRBV6-3 with TRBJ2-3, with D perhaps being TRBD1 or TRBD2 (5 bases each). Trimming removed 4 bases at V and 2 bases at J, with 13 bases between. CDR1 is MNHEY, CDR2 SVGEGT, per germline. CDR3 size: 15 residues. The CDR3 loop reads CASSWDLSTTDTQYF. The CDR3 DNA follows: TGTGCCAGCAGTTGGGACCTCTCCACCACAGATACGCAGTATTTT.

There are many counts of this clonotype. CDR3 in amino acids: CASSGTEATGNTIYF. The DNA of the CDR3 is TGTGCCAGCAGCGGGACAGAGGCGACTGGAAACACCATATATTTT. The chain recombines TRBV9 with TRBJ1-3; possible D gene TRBD1, 6 bases. Trimming cost V 3 bases and J 2 bases, with 12 bases left between them. This CDR3 has 15 residues. CDR1 and CDR2 from the germline V gene are SGDLS and YYNGEE.

This clonotype was seen repeatedly, ten times or more. V usage is TRBV13 and J usage is TRBJ1-4; 9 positions match TRBD1. Germline V gives CDR1 PRHDT, CDR2 FYEKMQ (reference sequence). J gave up 6 bases and V 4 bases, and 9 bases lay outside the gene matches. This CDR3 has 16 residues. CDR3 nucleotides: TGTGCCAGCAGCTCTTCTTCGGACAGGGGAGATGAAAAACTGTTTTTT. The encoded protein is CASSSSSDRGDEKLFF.

This clonotype was seen only a few times. This chain connects TRBV28 to TRBJ2-7; D is possibly TRBD1 (5 bases). CDR1 is MDHEN and CDR2 is SYDVKM in the germline V gene. This CDR3 spans 15 amino acids. The V end was cut by 4 bases, the J end by 5 bases, with 18 bases between. Here the CDR3 DNA reads TGTGCCAGCAGTTCCCCAGGGCGGTCGACCCACGAGCAGTACTTC. Amino acids: CASSSPGRSTHEQYF.

This clonotype was detected ten times or more. For the CDR3, the DNA is TGTGCCAGCAGTTTGGGACGGTGGAGTGACAATGAGCAGTTCTTC. This gives the protein CASSLGRWSDNEQFF. The chain joins TRBV12-3 or TRBV12-4 to TRBJ2-1; D is possibly TRBD1 or TRBD2 (5 bases each). The CDR3 is made up of 15 amino acids. V lost 3 bases, J lost 5 bases, and 14 bases lay in between.

This clonotype was recorded at least ten times. The chain uses TRBV15 and TRBJ2-3, with a weak D call TRBD2 (8 bases). The V and J ends lost 4 bases and 1 base respectively, with 15 bases between them. CDR1 is LNHNV, CDR2 YYDKDF, per germline (reference sequence). This CDR3 is built from 16 residues. CDR3: CATSIGRGRGTDTQYF. In nucleotides, the CDR3 is TGTGCCACCAGCATCGGGAGGGGGCGAGGCACAGATACGCAGTATTTT.

The chain combines TRBV10-3 with TRBJ1-1; weak D call: TRBD1 (5 bases). The CDR3 extends over 17 amino acids. The V gene's germline CDR1 is ENHRY and CDR2 SYGVKD. V dropped 2 bases and J dropped 1 base, with 17 bases sitting between them. The CDR3 region is CAISEEIRQGGNTEAFF. CDR3 in DNA: TGTGCCATCAGTGAGGAAATAAGGCAGGGAGGGAACACTGAAGCTTTCTTT.

This clonotype was recorded at least ten times. The chain has TRBV7-8 and TRBJ1-5; TRBD1 agrees at 7 bases. Unmatched junction bases numbered 3, after V lost 3 bases and J lost 4 bases. The CDR3 extends over 14 amino acids. Germline V CDR1 and CDR2: SGHVS, FQNEAQ. The CDR3 DNA follows: TGTGCCAGCAGCTTCCGGGACAGTAATCAGCCCCAGCATTTT. Translation gives CASSFRDSNQPQHF.

This clonotype has only a few counts. This sequence joins TRBV6-5 and TRBJ2-7; 8 bases map to TRBD1. The CDR3 is 14 amino acids. The germline V gene has CDR1 MNHEY and CDR2 SVGAGI. V dropped 6 bases and J dropped 4; count of bases not matched to a gene: 8. The CDR3 is CASRKDRGEYEQYF. CDR3 nucleotides: TGTGCCAGCAGGAAAGACAGGGGTGAATACGAGCAGTACTTC.

This clonotype has a count of ten or more. The V call is TRBV12-3 or TRBV12-4, the J call TRBJ1-1; D possibly corresponds to TRBD1 (5 bases). The CDR3 runs 13 residues. V was shortened by 3 bases and J by 4 bases, with 9 bases between the two germline ends. CDR3 residues: CASSFGQGTEAFF. The CDR3 DNA reads as TGTGCCAGCAGTTTTGGGCAGGGCACTGAAGCTTTCTTT.

Many counts were recorded for this clonotype. This chain connects TRBV15 to TRBJ2-1; 9 bases map to TRBD1. There are 14 residues in the CDR3. The germline V gene encodes CDR1 LNHNV and CDR2 YYDKDF (reference sequence). The J segment lost 11 bases and the V segment lost 0 bases, leaving 5 bases of the junction unmatched. CDR3 region: CATSRDGQGYQQFF. CDR3 nucleotide sequence: TGTGCCACCAGCAGAGATGGACAGGGGTATCAGCAGTTCTTC.

This clonotype was counted at least ten times. V gene TRBV7-9 combines with J gene TRBJ1-2; 8 bases agree with TRBD1. Looked up from germline, CDR1 is SEHNR and CDR2 is FQNEAQ (reference sequence). This CDR3 spans 13 amino acids. The V gene end was trimmed by 5 bases and the J gene end by 5 bases; junction bases not matched to a gene: 4. The CDR3 DNA sequence: TGTGCCAGCAGCCATGGACAGGGTTATGGCTACACCTTC. Its translation: CASSHGQGYGYTF. Variable domain in full (rest from reference TRBV7-9 and TRBJ1-2): DTGVSQNPRHKITKRGQNVTFRCDPISEHNRLYWYRQTLGQGPEFLTYFQNEAQLEKSRLLSDRFSAERPKGSFSTLEIQRTEQGDSAMYLCASSHGQGYGYTFGSGTRLTVV.

The chain employs TRBV7-9 and TRBJ2-4; perhaps TRBD1 as D (5 bases). The ends were cut back, 4 bases at V and 6 bases at J, with 28 bases in the middle. Germline CDR1 reads SEHNR; CDR2 reads FQNEAQ (reference sequence). This CDR3 has 19 amino acids. In nucleotides, the CDR3 is TGTGCCAGCAGCTCTGTCCTTGACAGTTGGATGGATCGAAGAAACATTCAGTACTTC. Translating it yields CASSSVLDSWMDRRNIQYF. The full variable domain, with the rest looked up from reference TRBV7-9 and TRBJ2-4, is DTGVSQNPRHKITKRGQNVTFRCDPISEHNRLYWYRQTLGQGPEFLTYFQNEAQLEKSRLLSDRFSAERPKGSFSTLEIQRTEQGDSAMYLCASSSVLDSWMDRRNIQYFGAGTRLSVL.

This chain links TRBV5-1 with TRBJ2-5, with D maybe TRBD1 (6 bases). Looked up from germline, CDR1 is SGHRS and CDR2 is YFSETQ. The V end was cut by 4 bases, the J end by 5 bases, with 15 bases between. This CDR3 comprises 14 residues. The CDR3 is CASSKPGVAETQYF. The CDR3 region has the DNA TGCGCCAGCAGCAAGCCAGGGGTCGCGGAGACCCAGTACTTC.

Only a few counts were recorded for this clonotype. This chain connects TRBV28 to TRBJ2-7; either TRBD1 or TRBD2 may fit D (5 bases each). Trimming took off 5 bases at V and 3 bases at J, with 11 bases between the two ends. The germline V gene has CDR1 MDHEN and CDR2 SYDVKM. This CDR3 has 13 amino acids. CDR3 sequence reads: CASSGTPVYEQYF. As DNA, the CDR3 is TGTGCCAGCAGTGGGACCCCGGTCTACGAGCAGTACTTC.